Detailed here is one T cell receptor beta chain. The CDR3 covers 17 residues. Trimming removed 4 bases at V and 2 bases at J, with 15 bases between. Looked up from germline, CDR1 is MNHEY and CDR2 is SVGAGI. Sequencing of TCR beta was undertaken in CD8+ and CD4+ T cells derived from blood. Reverse transcription used about 0.45 to 1 ug RNA and random hexamers. The TCR beta CDR3 was amplified by immunoSEQ multiplex PCR across 54 Vbeta, 13 Jbeta. TCRdb reprocessed the immunoSEQ multiplex PCR reads with MiXCR, giving one entry per CDR3 protein. The sample has under 550,000 distinct CDR3 sequences; more than 80% are singletons. The sample belongs to a study of CD8 T cells in Susac syndrome.

The chain combines TRBV6-5 with TRBJ2-6, with TRBD1 as a possible D gene (6 bases). Sample: CD8+ T cells from PBMCs. The TCR was taken from a human donor with multiple sclerosis. The DNA for the CDR3 is TGTGCCAGCAGTTTGGCACAGGGAACAGCTGGGGCCAACGTCCTGACTTTC. Its protein is CASSLAQGTAGANVLTF.